This is a list of T cell receptor beta chains from one sample in a study of identical twins. TCRdb processed the 5' RACE reads anew with MiXCR; each CDR3 protein has one entry. This sample carries 350,000 or so distinct CDR3 sequences, approximately 9.1% of them seen once, and the ten largest clones take roughly 8.7%. Sequenced sample: naive T cells sorted from blood. The receptors stem from a woman between 50 and 59 years old in good health. Both conserved end residues are part of each CDR3. Clone size appears in some rows only: once, few, many, or a class for an expanded clone.

clone_size j_call v_call cdr3_aa
many TRBJ1-1 TRBV4-2 CASSQDGQNTEAFF
few TRBJ2-3 TRBV7-2 CASSTRTAGTDTQYF
. TRBJ2-1 TRBV20-1 CSAREASTSGSTYNEQFF
. TRBJ1-1 TRBV5-8 CASSLGGTGVPAFF
. TRBJ2-7 TRBV4-1 CASSQVSRRTSEQYF
few TRBJ2-1 TRBV6-5 CASSWAGAQFF
few TRBJ1-2 TRBV6-4 CASSRQVTYGYTF
many TRBJ2-1 TRBV20-1 CSARLVNEQFF
. TRBJ1-1 TRBV4-1 CASSHLEGVPEAFF
many TRBJ2-7 TRBV27 CASSSPRGRSSYEQYF
. TRBJ2-7 TRBV11-2 CASSPPPQGPHEQYF
. TRBJ2-5 TRBV7-2 CASSFASGRETQYF
many TRBJ2-3 TRBV27 CASRPSGSQGTQYF
. TRBJ2-5 TRBV7-2 CASSFISVPETQYF
many TRBJ2-2 TRBV25-1 CASSEFRTGNTGELFF
. TRBJ2-5 TRBV4-1 CASSQSRGQETQYF
. TRBJ1-1 TRBV28 CASSLIGRKNTEAFF
many TRBJ2-2 TRBV11-2 CASSLVRSEGGLRTGELFF
. TRBJ2-3 TRBV7-9 CASSLGGQGITDTQYF